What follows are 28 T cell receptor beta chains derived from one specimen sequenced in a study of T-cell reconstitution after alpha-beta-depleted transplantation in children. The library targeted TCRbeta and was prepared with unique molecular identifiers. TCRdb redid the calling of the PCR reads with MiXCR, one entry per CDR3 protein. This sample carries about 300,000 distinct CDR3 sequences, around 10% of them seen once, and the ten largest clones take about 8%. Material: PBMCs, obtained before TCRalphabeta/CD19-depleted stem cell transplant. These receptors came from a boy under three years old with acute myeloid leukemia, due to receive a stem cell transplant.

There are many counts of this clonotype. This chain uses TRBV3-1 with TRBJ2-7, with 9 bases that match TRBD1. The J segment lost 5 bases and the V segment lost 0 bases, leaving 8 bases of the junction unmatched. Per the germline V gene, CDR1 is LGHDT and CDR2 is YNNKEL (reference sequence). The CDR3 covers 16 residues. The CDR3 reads CASSQEVGTGSHEQYF. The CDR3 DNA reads TGTGCCAGCAGCCAAGAAGTTGGGACAGGGTCCCACGAGCAGTACTTC.

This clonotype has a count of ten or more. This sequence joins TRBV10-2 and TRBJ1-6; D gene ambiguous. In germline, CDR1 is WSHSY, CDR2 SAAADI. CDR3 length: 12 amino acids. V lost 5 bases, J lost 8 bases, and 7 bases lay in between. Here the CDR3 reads CASSHGDSPLHF. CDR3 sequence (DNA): TGCGCCAGCAGTCATGGGGATTCACCCCTCCACTTT.

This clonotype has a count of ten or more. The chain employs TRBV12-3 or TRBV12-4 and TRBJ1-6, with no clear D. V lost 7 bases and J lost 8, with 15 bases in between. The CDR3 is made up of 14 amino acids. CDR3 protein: CASKPSGDHSPLHF. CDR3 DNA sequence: TGTGCCAGCAAACCAAGCGGAGACCATTCACCCCTCCACTTT.

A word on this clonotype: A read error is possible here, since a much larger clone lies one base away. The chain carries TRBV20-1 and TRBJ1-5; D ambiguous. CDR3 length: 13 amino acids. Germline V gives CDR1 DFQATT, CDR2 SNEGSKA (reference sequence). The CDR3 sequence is CSARLGKDQPKHF. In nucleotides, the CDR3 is TGCAGTGCTAGACTAGGGAAGGATCAGCCCAAGCATTTT.

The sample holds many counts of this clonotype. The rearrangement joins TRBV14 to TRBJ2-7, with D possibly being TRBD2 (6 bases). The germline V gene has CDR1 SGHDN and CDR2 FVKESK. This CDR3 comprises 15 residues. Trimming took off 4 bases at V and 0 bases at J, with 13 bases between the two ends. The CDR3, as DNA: TGTGCCAGCAGCCCGGGACTTTTTCTCTCCTACGAGCAGTACTTC. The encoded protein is CASSPGLFLSYEQYF.

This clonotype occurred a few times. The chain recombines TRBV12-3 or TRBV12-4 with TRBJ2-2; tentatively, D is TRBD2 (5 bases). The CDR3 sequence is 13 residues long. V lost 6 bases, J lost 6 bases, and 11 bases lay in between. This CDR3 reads CASSHDYSGELFF. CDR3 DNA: TGTGCCAGCAGCCACGACTATTCCGGGGAGCTGTTTTTT.

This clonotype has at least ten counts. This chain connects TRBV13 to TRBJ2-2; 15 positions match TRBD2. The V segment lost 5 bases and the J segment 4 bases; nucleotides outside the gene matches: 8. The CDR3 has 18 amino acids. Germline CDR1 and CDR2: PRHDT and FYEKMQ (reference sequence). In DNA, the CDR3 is TGTGCCAGCAGCCGGACTAGCGGGAGGGCCATGGGCACCGGGGAGCTGTTTTTT. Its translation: CASSRTSGRAMGTGELFF. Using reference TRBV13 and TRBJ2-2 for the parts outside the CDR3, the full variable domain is AAGVIQSPRHLIKEKRETATLKCYPIPRHDTVYWYQQGPGQDPQFLISFYEKMQSDKGSIPDRFSAQQFSDYHSELNMSSLELGDSALYFCASSRTSGRAMGTGELFFGEGSRLTVL.

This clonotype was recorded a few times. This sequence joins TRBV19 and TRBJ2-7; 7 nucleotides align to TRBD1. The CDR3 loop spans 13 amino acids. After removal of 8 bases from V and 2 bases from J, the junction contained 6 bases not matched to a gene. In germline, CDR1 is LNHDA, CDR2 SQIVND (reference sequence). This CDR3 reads CASADRATYEQYF. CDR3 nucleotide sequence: TGTGCCAGTGCTGACAGGGCCACCTACGAGCAGTACTTC.

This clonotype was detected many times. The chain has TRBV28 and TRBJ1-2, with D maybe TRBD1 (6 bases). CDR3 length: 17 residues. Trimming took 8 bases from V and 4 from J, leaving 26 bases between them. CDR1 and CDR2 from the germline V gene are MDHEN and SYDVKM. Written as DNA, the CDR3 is TGTGCCAGCCTTTCTCGGATCCGGGACACCTTTTTCTATGGCTACACCTTC. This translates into CASLSRIRDTFFYGYTF.

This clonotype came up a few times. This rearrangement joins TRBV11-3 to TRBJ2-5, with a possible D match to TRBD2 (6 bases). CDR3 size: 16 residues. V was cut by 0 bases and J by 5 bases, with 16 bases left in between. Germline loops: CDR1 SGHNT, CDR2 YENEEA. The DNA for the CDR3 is TGTGCCAGCAGCTTAGATCAAAGACTAGGCGGGGAGACCCAGTACTTC. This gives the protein CASSLDQRLGGETQYF.

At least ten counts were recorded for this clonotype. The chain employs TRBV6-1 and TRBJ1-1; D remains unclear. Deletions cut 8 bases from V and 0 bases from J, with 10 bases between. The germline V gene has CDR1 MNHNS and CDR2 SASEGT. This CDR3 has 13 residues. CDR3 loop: CASLPSMNTEAFF. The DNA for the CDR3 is TGTGCCAGCCTGCCAAGCATGAACACTGAAGCTTTCTTT.

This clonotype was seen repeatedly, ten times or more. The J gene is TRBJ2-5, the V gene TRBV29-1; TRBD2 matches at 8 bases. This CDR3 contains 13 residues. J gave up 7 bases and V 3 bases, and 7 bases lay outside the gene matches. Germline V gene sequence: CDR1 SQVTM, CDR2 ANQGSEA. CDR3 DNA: TGCAGCGTTGAGGTCTCGCGGGGGGTGACCCAGTACTTC. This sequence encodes CSVEVSRGVTQYF.

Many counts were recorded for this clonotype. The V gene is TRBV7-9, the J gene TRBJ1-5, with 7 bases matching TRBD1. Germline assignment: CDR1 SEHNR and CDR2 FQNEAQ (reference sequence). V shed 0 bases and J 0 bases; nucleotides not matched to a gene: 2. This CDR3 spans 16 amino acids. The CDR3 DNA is TGTGCCAGCAGCTTAGCGCAGGGGGGTAGCAATCAGCCCCAGCATTTT. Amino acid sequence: CASSLAQGGSNQPQHF.

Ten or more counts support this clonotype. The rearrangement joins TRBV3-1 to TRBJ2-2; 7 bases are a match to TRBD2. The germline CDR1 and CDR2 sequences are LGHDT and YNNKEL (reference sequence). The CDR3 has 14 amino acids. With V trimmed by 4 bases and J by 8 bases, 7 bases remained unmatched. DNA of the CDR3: TGTGCCAGCAGCCCTTCGAGCGGGATGGGGGAGCTGTTTTTT. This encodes CASSPSSGMGELFF.

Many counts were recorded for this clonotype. The CDR3, as DNA: TGTGCCACCAGTGATTCCCAGGGGGCCGGGGAGCTGTTTTTT. Translation: CATSDSQGAGELFF. The chain combines TRBV24-1 with TRBJ2-2, with 7 bases matching TRBD1. The CDR3 totals 14 residues. Germline CDR1 and CDR2: KGHDR and SFDVKD. The J segment lost 6 bases and the V segment lost 2 bases, leaving 2 bases of the junction unmatched.

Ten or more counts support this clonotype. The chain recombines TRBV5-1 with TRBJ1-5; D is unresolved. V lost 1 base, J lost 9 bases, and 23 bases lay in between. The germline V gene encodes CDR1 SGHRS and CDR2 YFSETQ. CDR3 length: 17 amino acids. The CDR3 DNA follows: TGCGCCAGCAGCTTGATCAATTGGTACCCGTCGGTAGTGCCCCAGCATTTT. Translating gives CASSLINWYPSVVPQHF.

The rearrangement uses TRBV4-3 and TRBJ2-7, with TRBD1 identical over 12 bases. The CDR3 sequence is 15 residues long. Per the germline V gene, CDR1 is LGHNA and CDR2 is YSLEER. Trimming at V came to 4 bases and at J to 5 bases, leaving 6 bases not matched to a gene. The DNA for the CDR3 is TGCGCCAGCAGCCTCCGGGACAGGGGGCTGAACGAGCAGTACTTC. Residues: CASSLRDRGLNEQYF.

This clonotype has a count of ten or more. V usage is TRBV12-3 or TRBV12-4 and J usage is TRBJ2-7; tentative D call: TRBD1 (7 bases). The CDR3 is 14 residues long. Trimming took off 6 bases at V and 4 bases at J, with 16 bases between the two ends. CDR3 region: CASRRRGQLYEQYF. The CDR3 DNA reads TGTGCCAGCAGACGGAGGGGACAGCTATACGAGCAGTACTTC.

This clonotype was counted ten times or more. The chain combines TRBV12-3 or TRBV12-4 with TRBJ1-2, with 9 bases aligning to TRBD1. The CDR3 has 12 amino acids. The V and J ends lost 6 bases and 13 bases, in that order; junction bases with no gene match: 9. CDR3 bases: TGTGCCAGCAGCCCGGACAGGGGCCCTGGCACCTTC. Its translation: CASSPDRGPGTF.

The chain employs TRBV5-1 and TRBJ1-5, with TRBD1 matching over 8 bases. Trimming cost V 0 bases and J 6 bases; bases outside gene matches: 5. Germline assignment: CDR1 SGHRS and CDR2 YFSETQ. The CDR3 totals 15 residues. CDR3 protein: CASSLDQGAGQPQHF. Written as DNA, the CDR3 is TGCGCCAGCAGCTTGGACCAGGGGGCTGGTCAGCCCCAGCATTTT.

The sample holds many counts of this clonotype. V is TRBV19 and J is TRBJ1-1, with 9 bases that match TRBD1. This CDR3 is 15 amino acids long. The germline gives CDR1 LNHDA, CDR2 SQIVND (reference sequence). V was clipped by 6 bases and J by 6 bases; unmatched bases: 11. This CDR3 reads CASSSWGTGSSEAFF. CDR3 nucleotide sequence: TGTGCCAGTAGCTCCTGGGGGACAGGGAGCTCTGAAGCTTTCTTT.

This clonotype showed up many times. CDR3 bases: TGCGCCAGCAGCAGGGGACAGCTACTTGAAGCTTTCTTT. Residues: CASSRGQLLEAFF. The chain carries TRBV5-1 and TRBJ1-1, with TRBD1 identical over 7 bases. The CDR3 is made up of 13 amino acids. The ends lost 4 bases at V and 7 bases at J; junction bases unmatched: 7. Germline CDR1 is SGHRS and CDR2 is YFSETQ. Complete variable domain (other parts from reference TRBV5-1 and TRBJ1-1): KAGVTQTPRYLIKTRGQQVTLSCSPISGHRSVSWYQQTPGQGLQFLFEYFSETQRNKGNFPGRFSGRQFSNSRSEMNVSTLELGDSALYLCASSRGQLLEAFFGQGTRLTVV.

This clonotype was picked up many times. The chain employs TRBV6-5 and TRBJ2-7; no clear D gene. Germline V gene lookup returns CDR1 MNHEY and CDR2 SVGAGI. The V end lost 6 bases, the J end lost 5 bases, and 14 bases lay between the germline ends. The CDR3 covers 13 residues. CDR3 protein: CASSLLQFHEQYF. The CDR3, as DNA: TGTGCCAGCAGCCTACTACAGTTCCACGAGCAGTACTTC.

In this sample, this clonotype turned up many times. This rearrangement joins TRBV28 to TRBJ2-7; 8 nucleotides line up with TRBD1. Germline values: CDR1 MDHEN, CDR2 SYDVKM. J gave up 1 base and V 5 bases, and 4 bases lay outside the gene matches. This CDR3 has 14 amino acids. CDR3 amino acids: CASSLQGGSYEQYF. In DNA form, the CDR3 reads TGTGCCAGCAGTCTACAGGGGGGATCCTACGAGCAGTACTTC.

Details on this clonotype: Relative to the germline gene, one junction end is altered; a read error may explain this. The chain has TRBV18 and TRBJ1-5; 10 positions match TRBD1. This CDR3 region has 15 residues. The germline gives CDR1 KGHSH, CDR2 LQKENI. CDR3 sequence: CASSPPGQGNQPQHF. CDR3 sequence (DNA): TGTGCCAGCTCGCCACCGGGACAGGGGAATCAGCCCCAGCATTTT.

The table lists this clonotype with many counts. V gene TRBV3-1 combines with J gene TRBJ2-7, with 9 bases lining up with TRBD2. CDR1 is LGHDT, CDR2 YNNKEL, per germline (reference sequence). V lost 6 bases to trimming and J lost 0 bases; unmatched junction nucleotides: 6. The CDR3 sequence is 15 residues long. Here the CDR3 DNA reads TGTGCCAGCAGGCTTAGCGGGAGTGGCTCCTACGAGCAGTACTTC. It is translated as CASRLSGSGSYEQYF.

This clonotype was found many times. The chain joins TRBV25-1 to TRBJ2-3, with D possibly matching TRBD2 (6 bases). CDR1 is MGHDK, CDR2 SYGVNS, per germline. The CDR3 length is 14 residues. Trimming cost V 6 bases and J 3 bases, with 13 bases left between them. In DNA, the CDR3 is TGTGCCAGCAGCCAACGGGCGGGGACAGATACGCAGTATTTT. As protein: CASSQRAGTDTQYF.

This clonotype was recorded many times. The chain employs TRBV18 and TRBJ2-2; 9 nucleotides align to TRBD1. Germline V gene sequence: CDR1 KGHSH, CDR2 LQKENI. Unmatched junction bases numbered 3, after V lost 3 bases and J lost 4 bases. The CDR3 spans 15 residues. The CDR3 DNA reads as TGTGCCAGCTCACCGGGACAGGGACCCACCGGGGAGCTGTTTTTT. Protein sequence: CASSPGQGPTGELFF.